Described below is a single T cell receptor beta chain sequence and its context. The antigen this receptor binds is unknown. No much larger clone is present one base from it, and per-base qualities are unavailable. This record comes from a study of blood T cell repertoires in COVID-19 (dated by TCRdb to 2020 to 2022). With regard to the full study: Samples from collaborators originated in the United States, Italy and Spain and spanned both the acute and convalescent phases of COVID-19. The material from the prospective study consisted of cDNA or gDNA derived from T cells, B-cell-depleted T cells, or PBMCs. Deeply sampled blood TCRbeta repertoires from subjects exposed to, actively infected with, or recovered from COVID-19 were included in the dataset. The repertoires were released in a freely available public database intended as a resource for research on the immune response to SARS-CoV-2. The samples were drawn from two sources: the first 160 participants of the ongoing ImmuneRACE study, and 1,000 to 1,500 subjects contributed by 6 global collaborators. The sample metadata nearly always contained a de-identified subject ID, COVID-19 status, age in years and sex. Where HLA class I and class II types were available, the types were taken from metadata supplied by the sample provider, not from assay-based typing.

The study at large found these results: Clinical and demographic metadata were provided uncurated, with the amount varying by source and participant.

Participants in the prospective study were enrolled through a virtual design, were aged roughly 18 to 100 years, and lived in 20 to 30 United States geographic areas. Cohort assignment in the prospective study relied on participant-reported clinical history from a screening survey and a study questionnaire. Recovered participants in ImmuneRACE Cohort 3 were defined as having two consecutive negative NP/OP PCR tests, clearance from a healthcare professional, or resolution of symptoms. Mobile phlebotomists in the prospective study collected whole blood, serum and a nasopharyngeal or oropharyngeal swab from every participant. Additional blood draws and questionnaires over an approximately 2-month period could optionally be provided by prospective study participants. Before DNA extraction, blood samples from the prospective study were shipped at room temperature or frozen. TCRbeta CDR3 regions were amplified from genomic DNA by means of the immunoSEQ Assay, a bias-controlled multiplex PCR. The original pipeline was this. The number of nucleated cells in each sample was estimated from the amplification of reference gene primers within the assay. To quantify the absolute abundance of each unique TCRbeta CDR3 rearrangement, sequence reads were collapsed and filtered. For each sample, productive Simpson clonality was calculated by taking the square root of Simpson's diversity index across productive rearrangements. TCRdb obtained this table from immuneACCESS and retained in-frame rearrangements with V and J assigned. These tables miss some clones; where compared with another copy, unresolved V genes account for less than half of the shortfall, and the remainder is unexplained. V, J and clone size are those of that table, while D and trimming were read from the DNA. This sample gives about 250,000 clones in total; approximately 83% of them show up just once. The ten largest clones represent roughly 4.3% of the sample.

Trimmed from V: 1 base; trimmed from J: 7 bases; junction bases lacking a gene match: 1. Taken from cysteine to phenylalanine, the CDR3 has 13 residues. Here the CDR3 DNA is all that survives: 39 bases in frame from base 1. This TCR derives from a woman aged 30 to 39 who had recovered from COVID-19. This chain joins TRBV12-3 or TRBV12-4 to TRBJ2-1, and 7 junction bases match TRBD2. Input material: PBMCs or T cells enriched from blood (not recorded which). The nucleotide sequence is TGTGCCAGCAGTTTAGTCGGGAGGAATGAGCAGTTCTTC. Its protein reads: CASSLVGRNEQFF.